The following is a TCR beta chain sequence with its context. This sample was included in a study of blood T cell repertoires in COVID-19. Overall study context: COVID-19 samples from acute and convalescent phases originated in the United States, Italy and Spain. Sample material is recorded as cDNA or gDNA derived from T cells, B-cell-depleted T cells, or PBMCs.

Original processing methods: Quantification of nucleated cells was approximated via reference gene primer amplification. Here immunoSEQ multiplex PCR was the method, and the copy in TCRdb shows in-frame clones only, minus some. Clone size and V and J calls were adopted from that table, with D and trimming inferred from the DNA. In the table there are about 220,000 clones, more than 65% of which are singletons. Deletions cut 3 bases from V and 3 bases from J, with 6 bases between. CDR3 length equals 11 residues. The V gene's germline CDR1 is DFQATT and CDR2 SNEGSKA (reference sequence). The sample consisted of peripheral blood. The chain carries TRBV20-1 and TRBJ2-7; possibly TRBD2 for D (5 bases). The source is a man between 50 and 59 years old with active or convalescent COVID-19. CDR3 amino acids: CSASGIYEQYF. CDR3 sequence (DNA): TGCAGTGCTAGCGGGATCTACGAGCAGTACTTC.